This T cell receptor beta chain was sequenced in a study of T cells after posttransplantation cyclophosphamide. Study-wide points: Donor-recipient repertoire similarity was low at 1-2 months, rising over year one. Recipient CMV seropositivity and CMV reactivation strongly tracked TRB clonality.

About this clone: Its matching antigen is unknown.

The CDR3 contains 12 residues. The germline CDR1 and CDR2 sequences are KGHSH and LQKENI. V lost 3 bases and J 6 bases, leaving 6 bases between the germline ends. Using immunoSEQ multiplex PCR, the repertoire was profiled, and TCRdb retains in-frame clones only, with some absent. The sample includes 35,000 to 50,000 clones, about 92% of them seen just once. Cyclophosphamide on days +3 and +4 followed busulfan-fludarabine conditioning and a marrow graft. The sequence was obtained from a male patient in his sixties or seventies who received an allogeneic stem cell transplant from a related donor and was CMV-positive. A subset of T cells may come from the graft donor. The material sequenced was PBMCs, taken around 63 days after allogeneic stem cell transplant with posttransplant cyclophosphamide. The chain links TRBV18 to TRBJ2-1; no reliable D call. CDR3 sequence: CASSPSVNEQFF. CDR3 in DNA: TGTGCCAGCTCACCGTCGGTCAATGAGCAGTTCTTC.